These T cell receptor beta chains were read from a single sample in a study of cytomegalovirus exposure and HLA in healthy donors. Generated by immunoSEQ multiplex PCR, the TCRdb table keeps only in-frame clones and is missing some. This sample lists around 100,000 clones; its ten largest clones have less than 4%. Sequencing was performed on PBMCs. These receptors originate from a man in his forties in good health and CMV-seronegative. The CDR3 runs from the conserved cysteine through the conserved F or W. The D gene is left open where the match is weak.

>TRBV11-2|TRBD1|TRBJ1-2
CASSSGQAGGYTF
TGTGCCAGCAGTTCCGGACAGGCCGGTGGCTACACCTTC
>TRBV27|.|TRBJ2-2
CASSYGNTGELFF
TGTGCCAGCAGTTACGGGAACACCGGGGAGCTGTTTTTT
>TRBV10-1|TRBD2|TRBJ2-2
CASSGPRVAGGPPNTGELFF
TGCGCCAGCAGTGGCCCTCGGGTAGCGGGAGGGCCCCCGAACACCGGGGAGCTGTTTTTT
>TRBV11-2|TRBD2|TRBJ2-3
CASGAGGADTQYF
TGTGCCAGCGGAGCGGGGGGTGCAGATACGCAGTATTTT
>TRBV6-5|.|TRBJ1-1
CASSYSTANTEAFF
TGTGCCAGCAGTTACTCGACAGCGAACACTGAAGCTTTCTTT
>TRBV5-1|TRBD1|TRBJ2-7
CASSWIPLEQGVGEQYF
TGCGCCAGCAGCTGGATTCCCTTAGAGCAGGGGGTCGGCGAGCAGTACTTC
>TRBV6-5|.|TRBJ2-1
CASSYRSSYNEQFF
TGTGCCAGCAGTTACAGGAGCTCCTACAATGAGCAGTTCTTC
>TRBV2|TRBD1|TRBJ2-7
CASETGSSYEQYF
TGTGCCAGCGAGACAGGGAGCTCCTACGAGCAGTACTTC
>TRBV30|TRBD1|TRBJ1-5
CAWSGQAGQPQHF
TGTGCCTGGAGCGGACAGGCAGGTCAGCCCCAGCATTTT
>TRBV4-1|.|TRBJ1-3
CASSQREGKVPGNTIYF
TGCGCCAGCAGCCAGAGGGAGGGGAAGGTACCCGGAAACACCATATATTTT
>TRBV27|TRBD1|TRBJ2-1
CASSLSKKGQGVYNEQFF
TGTGCCAGCAGTTTATCGAAGAAGGGACAGGGGGTTTACAATGAGCAGTTCTTC
>TRBV5-1|.|TRBJ2-7
CASSLGHTSSYEQYF
TGCGCCAGCAGCTTGGGTCATACCAGTTCCTACGAGCAGTACTTC
>TRBV4-1|.|TRBJ2-3
CASSPGLFQATTDTQYF
TGCGCCAGCAGCCCAGGTCTGTTCCAGGCAACTACAGATACGCAGTATTTT
>TRBV6-5|.|TRBJ2-5
CASSSSGGTQETQYF
.
>TRBV30|.|TRBJ1-1
CAWAVATEAFF
TGTGCCTGGGCGGTGGCCACTGAAGCTTTCTTT
>TRBV7-8|TRBD2|TRBJ2-3
CASSVRLAGVLDTQYF
TGTGCCAGCAGCGTTAGACTAGCGGGAGTTTTAGATACGCAGTATTTT
>TRBV5-1|TRBD2|TRBJ2-3
CASSYRDYVQDTQYF
TGCGCCAGCAGCTACCGGGACTATGTTCAAGATACGCAGTATTTT
>TRBV7-9|.|TRBJ1-6
CASSPRGGDSPLHF
TGTGCCAGCAGCCCCAGGGGTGGAGATTCACCCCTCCACTTT
>TRBV28|.|TRBJ1-1
CASSKSGSGNTEAFF
TGTGCCAGCAGTAAATCAGGGTCGGGGAACACTGAAGCTTTCTTT
>TRBV19|TRBD1|TRBJ1-2
CASSAMSGTELYGYTF
TGTGCCAGTAGTGCCATGTCCGGGACAGAACTCTATGGCTACACCTTC
>TRBV6-1|.|TRBJ1-5
CASSPFSNQPQHF
TGTGCCAGCAGCCCCTTCAGCAATCAGCCCCAGCATTTT
>TRBV19|.|TRBJ2-7
CASSLRQSYEQYF
TGTGCCAGTAGTCTGAGACAGAGCTACGAGCAGTACTTC
>TRBV5-6|.|TRBJ2-3
CASSLGLSAGTDTQYF
TGTGCCAGCAGCTTGGGACTTTCGGCCGGCACAGATACGCAGTATTTT
>TRBV28|TRBD2|TRBJ2-7
CASRSGLAGADEQYF
TGTGCCAGCAGATCGGGACTAGCGGGAGCGGACGAGCAGTACTTC
>TRBV6-5|TRBD1|TRBJ1-4
CASSYAGGTNEKLFF
TGTGCCAGCAGTTACGCAGGGGGGACTAATGAAAAACTGTTTTTT
>TRBV19|TRBD2|TRBJ2-3
CASSSGLAGHTDTQYF
TGTGCCAGTAGTTCTGGACTAGCGGGGCACACAGATACGCAGTATTTT
>TRBV9|.|TRBJ2-7
CASSVDGHPRDEQYF
TGTGCCAGCAGCGTGGATGGACATCCAAGGGACGAGCAGTACTTC
>TRBV19|TRBD2|TRBJ2-2
CASSKGAGANTGELFF
TGTGCCAGTAGTAAAGGGGCGGGAGCGAACACCGGGGAGCTGTTTTTT
>TRBV5-1|TRBD1|TRBJ2-5
CASSLARGQGAWETQYF
TGCGCCAGCAGCTTGGCCAGGGGACAGGGGGCTTGGGAGACCCAGTACTTC
>TRBV18|TRBD2|TRBJ2-7
CASSPSRGVKTYEQYF
TGTGCCAGCTCACCTAGCCGGGGGGTCAAAACCTACGAGCAGTACTTC